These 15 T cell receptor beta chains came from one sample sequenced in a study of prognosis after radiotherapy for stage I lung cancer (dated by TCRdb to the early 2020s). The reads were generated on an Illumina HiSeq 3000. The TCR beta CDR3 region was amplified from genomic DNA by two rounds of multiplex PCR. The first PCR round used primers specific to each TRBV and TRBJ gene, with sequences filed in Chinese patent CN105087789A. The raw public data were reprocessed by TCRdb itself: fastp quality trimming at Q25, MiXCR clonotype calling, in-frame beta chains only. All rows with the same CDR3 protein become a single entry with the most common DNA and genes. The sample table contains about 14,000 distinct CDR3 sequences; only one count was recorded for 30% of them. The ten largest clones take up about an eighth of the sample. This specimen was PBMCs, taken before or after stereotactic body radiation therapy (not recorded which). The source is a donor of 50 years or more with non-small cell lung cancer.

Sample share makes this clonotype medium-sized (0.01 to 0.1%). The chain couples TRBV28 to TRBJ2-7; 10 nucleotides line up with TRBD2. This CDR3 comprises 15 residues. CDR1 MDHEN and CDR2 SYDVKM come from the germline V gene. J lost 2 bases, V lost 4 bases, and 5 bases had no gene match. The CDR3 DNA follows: TGTGCCAGCAGTTCGGCTAGCGGGGGTACCTACGAGCAGTACTTC. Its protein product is CASSSASGGTYEQYF.

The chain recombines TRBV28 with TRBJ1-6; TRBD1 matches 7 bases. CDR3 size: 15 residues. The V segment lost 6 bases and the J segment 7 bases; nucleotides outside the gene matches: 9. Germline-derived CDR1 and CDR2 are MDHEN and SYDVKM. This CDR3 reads CASRRKGATNSPLHF. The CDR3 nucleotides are TGTGCCAGCAGGCGAAAGGGGGCTACGAATTCACCCCTCCACTTT.

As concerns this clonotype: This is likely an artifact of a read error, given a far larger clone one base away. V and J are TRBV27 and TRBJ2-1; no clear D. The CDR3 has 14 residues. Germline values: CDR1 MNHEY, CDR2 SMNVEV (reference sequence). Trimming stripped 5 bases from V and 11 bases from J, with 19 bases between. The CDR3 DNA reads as TGTGCCAGCAGTCCCCGCGGAGTTGAGTCCAAGCAGTTCTTC. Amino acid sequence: CASSPRGVESKQFF.

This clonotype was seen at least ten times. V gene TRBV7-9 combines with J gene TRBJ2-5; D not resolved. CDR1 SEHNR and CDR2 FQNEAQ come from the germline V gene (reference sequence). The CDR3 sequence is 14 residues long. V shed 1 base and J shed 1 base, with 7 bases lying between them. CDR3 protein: CASSLVSSQETQYF. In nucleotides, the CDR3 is TGTGCCAGCAGCTTAGTATCCAGCCAAGAGACCCAGTACTTC. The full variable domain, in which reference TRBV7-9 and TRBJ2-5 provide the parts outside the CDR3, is DTGVSQNPRHKITKRGQNVTFRCDPISEHNRLYWYRQTLGQGPEFLTYFQNEAQLEKSRLLSDRFSAERPKGSFSTLEIQRTEQGDSAMYLCASSLVSSQETQYFGPGTRLLVL.

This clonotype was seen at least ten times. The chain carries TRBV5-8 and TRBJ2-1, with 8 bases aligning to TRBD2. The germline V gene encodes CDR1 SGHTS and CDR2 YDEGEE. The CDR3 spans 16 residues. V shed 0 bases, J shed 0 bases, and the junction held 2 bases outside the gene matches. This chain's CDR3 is CASSLVAGSSYNEQFF. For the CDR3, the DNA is TGTGCCAGCAGCTTGGTAGCGGGGAGCTCCTACAATGAGCAGTTCTTC.

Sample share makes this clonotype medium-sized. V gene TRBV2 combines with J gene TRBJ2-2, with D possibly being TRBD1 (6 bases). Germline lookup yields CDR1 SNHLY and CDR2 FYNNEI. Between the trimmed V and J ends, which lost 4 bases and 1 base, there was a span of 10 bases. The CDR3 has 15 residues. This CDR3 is CASSVGTKNTGELFF. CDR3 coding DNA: TGTGCCAGCAGTGTTGGGACAAAGAACACCGGGGAGCTGTTTTTT.

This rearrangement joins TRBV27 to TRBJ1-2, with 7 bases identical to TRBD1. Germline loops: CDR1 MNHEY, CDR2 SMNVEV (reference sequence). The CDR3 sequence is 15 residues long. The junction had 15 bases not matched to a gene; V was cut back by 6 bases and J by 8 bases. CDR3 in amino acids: CASRINRDSLAGYTF. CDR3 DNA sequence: TGTGCCAGCAGAATAAACCGGGACAGCCTAGCCGGCTACACCTTC.

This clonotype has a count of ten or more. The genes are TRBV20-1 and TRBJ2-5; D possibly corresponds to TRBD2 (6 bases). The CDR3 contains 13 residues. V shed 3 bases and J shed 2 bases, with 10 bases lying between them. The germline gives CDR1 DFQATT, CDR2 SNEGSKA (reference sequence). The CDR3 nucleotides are TGCAGTGCTAGTTCCAGCGGGCAAGAGACCCAGTACTTC. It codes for CSASSSGQETQYF.

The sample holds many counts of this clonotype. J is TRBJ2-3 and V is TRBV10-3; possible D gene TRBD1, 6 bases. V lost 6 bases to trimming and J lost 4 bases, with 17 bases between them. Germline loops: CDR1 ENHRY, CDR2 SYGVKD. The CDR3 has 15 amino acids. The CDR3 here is CAIRKDSWIADTQYF. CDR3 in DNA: TGTGCCATCAGAAAGGACAGTTGGATCGCAGATACGCAGTATTTT.

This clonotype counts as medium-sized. The CDR3 sequence: CASSFSSLQYF. Written as DNA, the CDR3 is TGTGCCAGCAGTTTCTCCAGCCTGCAGTACTTC. J is TRBJ2-7 and V is TRBV28, with D unresolved. The CDR3 length is 11 residues. The germline V gene encodes CDR1 MDHEN and CDR2 SYDVKM. V gave up 3 bases and J gave up 9 bases, with 9 bases separating them.

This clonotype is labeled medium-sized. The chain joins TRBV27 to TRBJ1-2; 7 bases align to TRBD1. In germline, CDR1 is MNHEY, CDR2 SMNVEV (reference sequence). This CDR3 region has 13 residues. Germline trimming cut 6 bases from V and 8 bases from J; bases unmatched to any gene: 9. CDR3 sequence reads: CASSNNRDSGYTF. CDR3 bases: TGTGCCAGCAGCAACAACCGGGACAGCGGCTACACCTTC.

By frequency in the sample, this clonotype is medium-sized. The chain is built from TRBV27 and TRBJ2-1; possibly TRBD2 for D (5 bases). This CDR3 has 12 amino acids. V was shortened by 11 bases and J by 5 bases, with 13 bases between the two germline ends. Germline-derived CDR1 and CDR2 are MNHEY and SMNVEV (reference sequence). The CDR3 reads CAARRWDNEQFF. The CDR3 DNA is TGTGCCGCAAGGAGGTGGGACAATGAGCAGTTCTTC.

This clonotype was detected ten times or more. As DNA, the CDR3 is TGCGCCAGCAGCCCGACTAGCGGGGGGGCCAAAAACATTCAGTACTTC. This codes for CASSPTSGGAKNIQYF. This chain connects TRBV5-1 to TRBJ2-4, with 13 bases that match TRBD2. Losses at the gene ends were 4 bases for V and 1 base for J; bases not matched to a gene: 2. Germline CDR1 and CDR2: SGHRS and YFSETQ. The CDR3 loop spans 16 amino acids.

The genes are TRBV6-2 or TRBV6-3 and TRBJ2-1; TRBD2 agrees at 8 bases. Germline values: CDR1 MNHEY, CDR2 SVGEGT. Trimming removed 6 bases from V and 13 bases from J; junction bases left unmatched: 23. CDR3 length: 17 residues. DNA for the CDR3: TGTGCCAGCAGGGAGCGACCCCAGCGGGAGAAAAGGTATTATCAGTTCTTC. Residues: CASRERPQREKRYYQFF.

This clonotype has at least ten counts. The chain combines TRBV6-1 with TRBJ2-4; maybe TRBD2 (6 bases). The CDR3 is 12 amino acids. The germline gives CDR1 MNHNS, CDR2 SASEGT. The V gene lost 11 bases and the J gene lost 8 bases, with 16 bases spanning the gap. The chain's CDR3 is CAVGISGDIQYF. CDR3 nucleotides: TGTGCCGTCGGAATCTCGGGGGACATTCAGTACTTC.